The TCR beta chain described here comes from a study of siplizumab effects on memory and regulatory T cells. This clone came up a few times. Per germline, CDR1 SGHTA and CDR2 FQGTGA. This CDR3 comprises 14 residues. Trimming pared 5 bases from V and 0 bases from J, leaving 8 bases between. Using immunoSEQ multiplex PCR, the repertoire was profiled, and TCRdb retains in-frame clones only, with some absent. Of some 97,000 clones listed, 91% are singletons. The receptor's source is a human donor in good health. Some clones in this sample may be carry-over from other donors' samples. This rearrangement joins TRBV7-3 to TRBJ1-3; D is perhaps TRBD1 (5 bases). The sequenced material came from CD4+ T cells sorted from blood. The CDR3 spells CASSRDGSGNTIYF. CDR3 in DNA: TGTGCCAGCAGCCGGGACGGCTCTGGAAACACCATATATTTT.